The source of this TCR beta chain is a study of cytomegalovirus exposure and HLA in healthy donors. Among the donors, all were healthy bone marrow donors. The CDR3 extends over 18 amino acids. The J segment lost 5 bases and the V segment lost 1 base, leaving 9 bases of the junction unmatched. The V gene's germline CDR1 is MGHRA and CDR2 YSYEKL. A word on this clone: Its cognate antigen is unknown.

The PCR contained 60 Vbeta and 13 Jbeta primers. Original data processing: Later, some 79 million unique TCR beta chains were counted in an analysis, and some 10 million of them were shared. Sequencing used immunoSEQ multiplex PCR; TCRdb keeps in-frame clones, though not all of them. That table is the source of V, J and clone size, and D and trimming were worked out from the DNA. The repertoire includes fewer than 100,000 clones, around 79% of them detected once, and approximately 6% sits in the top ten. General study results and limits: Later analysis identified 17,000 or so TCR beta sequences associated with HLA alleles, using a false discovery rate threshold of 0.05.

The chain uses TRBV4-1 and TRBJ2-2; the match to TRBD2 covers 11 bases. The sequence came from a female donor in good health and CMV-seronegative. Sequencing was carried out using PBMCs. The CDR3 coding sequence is TGCGCCAGCAGCCAAGCCAAACTAGCGGGAGAGGTAACCGGGGAGCTGTTTTTT. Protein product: CASSQAKLAGEVTGELFF.